The 28 T cell receptor beta chains reported below all come from one sample, sequenced in a study of CD8+ T cells in alopecia areata. Treatment specified: oral pan-JAK inhibitor, 5-10 mg twice daily. After isolation, RNA underwent reverse transcription to generate cDNA as the sequencing template. Some clones are missing from TCRdb's copy, which holds only in-frame ones; the method was immunoSEQ multiplex PCR. The sample has 150,000 to 200,000 clones; roughly 66% are singletons. This specimen was CD4+ T cells sorted from blood, taken at week 24, from a patient treated with tofacitinib. The receptors shown here come from a human donor with alopecia areata.

The V call is TRBV11-2, the J call TRBJ2-1, with no clear D. Deletions cut 5 bases from V and 8 bases from J, with 10 bases between. The CDR3 runs 12 residues. Germline-derived CDR1 and CDR2 are SGHAT and FQNNGV. DNA of the CDR3: TGTGCCAGCAGCGTTGTTGGTCATGAGCAGTTCTTC. Encoded protein: CASSVVGHEQFF.

This clone was detected a few times. The chain uses TRBV7-8 and TRBJ1-1, with TRBD1 identical over 8 bases. J lost 6 bases, V lost 5 bases, and 8 bases had no gene match. The germline gives CDR1 SGHVS, CDR2 FQNEAQ. The CDR3 spans 14 residues. CDR3 sequence (DNA): TGTGCCAGCAGCCCCACCAGGACAGGGTCTGAAGCTTTCTTT. Translated: CASSPTRTGSEAFF.

The genes are TRBV20-1 and TRBJ1-4, with TRBD1 identical over 7 bases. CDR1 is DFQATT, CDR2 SNEGSKA, per germline (reference sequence). The CDR3 is 11 amino acids. V dropped 3 bases and J dropped 16; count of bases not matched to a gene: 8. CDR3 in amino acids: CSARLRGVPFF. CDR3 coding DNA: TGCAGTGCTAGGCTCAGGGGGGTTCCGTTTTTT.

The chain joins TRBV25-1 to TRBJ2-4; D possibly corresponds to TRBD2 (6 bases). The ends were cut back, 8 bases at V and 8 bases at J, with 13 bases in the middle. Germline V CDR1 and CDR2: MGHDK, SYGVNS. This CDR3 comprises 12 residues. CDR3: CASRDLAYIQYF. CDR3 nucleotide sequence: TGTGCCAGCCGGGACTTGGCCTACATTCAGTACTTC. Full variable domain (outside the CDR3, taken from reference TRBV25-1 and TRBJ2-4): EADIYQTPRYLVIGTGKKITLECSQTMGHDKMYWYQQDPGMELHLIHYSYGVNSTEKGDLSSESTVSRIRTEHFPLTLESARPSHTSQYLCASRDLAYIQYFGAGTRLSVL.

In this sample, this clone turned up a few times. The gene calls are TRBV10-3 and TRBJ2-5; 7 positions match TRBD2. The CDR3 consists of 13 residues. CDR1 and CDR2 (germline): ENHRY, SYGVKD. V dropped 10 bases and J dropped 0; count of bases not matched to a gene: 5. The CDR3 bases are TGTGCCACTACGGGAGGATACCAAGAGACCCAGTACTTC. Encoded protein: CATTGGYQETQYF.

The chain combines TRBV6-5 with TRBJ1-2; TRBD1 might be the D (5 bases). V lost 2 bases to trimming and J lost 6 bases, with 16 bases between them. CDR3 length: 15 amino acids. Germline CDR1 MNHEY, CDR2 SVGAGI. The chain's CDR3 is CASSYTLTDPDGYTF. Written as DNA, the CDR3 is TGTGCCAGCAGTTACACCTTGACAGATCCGGATGGCTACACCTTC.

For the CDR3, the DNA is TGTGCCTGGAGTCTAATCGGGGCCCAAGAGACCCAGTACTTC. It is translated as CAWSLIGAQETQYF. The chain uses TRBV30 and TRBJ2-5, with D possibly called TRBD1 or TRBD2 (5 bases each). V was trimmed by 2 bases and J by 1 base, leaving 11 bases between them. Germline V CDR1 and CDR2: GTSNPN, SVGIG (reference sequence). The CDR3 has 14 residues.

This clone was observed a handful of times. The chain is built from TRBV29-1 and TRBJ1-2; 7 bases fit TRBD1. The CDR3 totals 14 residues. From germline, CDR1 is SQVTM and CDR2 ANQGSEA. V lost 7 bases to trimming and J lost 2 bases; unmatched junction nucleotides: 10. DNA for the CDR3: TGCAGCGCGGACAGGAAGGGAGGGAACTATGGCTACACCTTC. Translation gives CSADRKGGNYGYTF.

This clone came up a few times. This chain uses TRBV29-1 with TRBJ1-2, with no clear D. This CDR3 has 14 amino acids. Between the trimmed V and J ends, which lost 4 bases and 2 bases, there was a span of 14 bases. CDR1 and CDR2 (germline): SQVTM, ANQGSEA. The CDR3 DNA reads TGCAGCGTTGTCACACGGCTGACGAACTATGGCTACACCTTC. It is translated as CSVVTRLTNYGYTF.

The chain is built from TRBV18 and TRBJ2-5; no definite D call. The CDR3 loop spans 14 amino acids. V was trimmed by 0 bases and J by 5 bases, leaving 10 bases between them. Germline V gene sequence: CDR1 KGHSH, CDR2 LQKENI. CDR3 coding DNA: TGTGCCAGCTCACCACCGGACGTCCGGGAGACCCAGTACTTC. Translating gives CASSPPDVRETQYF.

This clone was seen a handful of times. The CDR3 sequence is CASSLVGHNPSYEQYF. In DNA form, the CDR3 reads TGTGCCAGCAGCTTAGTTGGCCACAACCCCTCCTACGAGCAGTACTTC. This rearrangement joins TRBV7-2 to TRBJ2-7; D unresolved. Trimming left V 1 base short and J 0 bases short, with 13 bases between. CDR1 and CDR2 from the germline V gene are SGHTA and FQGNSA. This CDR3 is 16 amino acids long. The entire variable domain, with the rest obtained from reference TRBV7-2 and TRBJ2-7, is as follows: GAGVSQSPSNKVTEKGKDVELRCDPISGHTALYWYRQSLGQGLEFLIYFQGNSAPDKSGLPSDRFSAERTGGSVSTLTIQRTQQEDSAVYLCASSLVGHNPSYEQYFGPGTRLTVT.

In its sample, this clone was seen a few times. Here the CDR3 reads CASSSITGVGRTFF. In DNA form, the CDR3 reads TGTGCCAGCAGCTCAATCACAGGCGTTGGGAGAACTTTCTTT. The chain couples TRBV5-4 to TRBJ1-1; perhaps TRBD1 as D (5 bases). The CDR3 is 14 amino acids. V was shortened by 3 bases and J by 12 bases, with 21 bases between the two germline ends. Germline-derived CDR1 and CDR2 are SGHNT and YYREEE (reference sequence).

The chain recombines TRBV10-3 with TRBJ1-2; a possible D gene is TRBD1 (5 bases). Germline V gives CDR1 ENHRY, CDR2 SYGVKD. There are 14 residues in the CDR3. The V end lost 6 bases, the J end lost 2 bases, and 13 bases lay between the germline ends. CDR3 region: CAIRKGRTNYGYTF. In DNA form, the CDR3 reads TGTGCCATCAGGAAGGGACGTACGAACTATGGCTACACCTTC.

This clone was seen repeatedly, ten times or more. This chain links TRBV18 with TRBJ2-5; D perhaps matches TRBD2 (6 bases). The germline V gene has CDR1 KGHSH and CDR2 LQKENI. The CDR3 spans 15 residues. V lost 6 bases to trimming and J lost 2 bases, with 16 bases between them. Here the CDR3 reads CASSPPASAQETQYF. Here the CDR3 DNA reads TGTGCCAGCTCGCCCCCGGCTAGCGCACAAGAGACCCAGTACTTC.

This sequence joins TRBV4-3 and TRBJ2-1; 9 bases map to TRBD2. After removal of 4 bases from V and 4 bases from J, the junction contained 8 bases not matched to a gene. The CDR3 has 16 amino acids. Germline CDR1 LGHNA, CDR2 YSLEER. CDR3 nucleotides: TGCGCCAGCAGCCTTCTGACTAGCGGCGCATACAATGAGCAGTTCTTC. This encodes CASSLLTSGAYNEQFF.

CDR3 in amino acids: CACKQGAPGYGAPLHF. The CDR3 nucleotides are TGTGCCTGTAAACAGGGGGCGCCAGGGTATGGTGCACCCCTCCACTTT. This chain joins TRBV30 and TRBJ1-6; 9 bases line up with TRBD1. This CDR3 contains 16 residues. Germline values: CDR1 GTSNPN, CDR2 SVGIG (reference sequence). V was pared by 6 bases and J by 11 bases, with 17 bases of the junction left unmatched.

This rearrangement joins TRBV29-1 to TRBJ2-3; 7 positions match TRBD2. Trimming at V came to 6 bases and at J to 0 bases, leaving 3 bases not matched to a gene. Germline CDR1 and CDR2: SQVTM and ANQGSEA. The CDR3 covers 13 residues. The CDR3 here is CSVWGGSTDTQYF. CDR3 DNA: TGCAGCGTGTGGGGGGGAAGCACAGATACGCAGTATTTT.

The count of this clone is one. The chain employs TRBV2 and TRBJ1-1, with D possibly matching TRBD1 (6 bases). The V end was cut by 6 bases, the J end by 2 bases, with 10 bases between. CDR3 length equals 13 residues. CDR1 and CDR2 (germline): SNHLY, FYNNEI. CDR3 amino acids: CASRYGTNTEAFF. The DNA for the CDR3 is TGTGCCAGCAGATACGGGACAAACACTGAAGCTTTCTTT.

V and J are TRBV16 and TRBJ2-4; maybe TRBD1 (5 bases). Per the germline V gene, CDR1 is KGHSY and CDR2 is FQNENV. There are 14 residues in the CDR3. Trimming cost V 6 bases and J 0 bases, with 9 bases left between them. The CDR3 sequence: CASRLTVAKNIQYF. CDR3 bases: TGTGCCAGCAGACTGACAGTAGCCAAAAACATTCAGTACTTC.

This clone was observed once. The final CDR3 position lacks the conserved phenylalanine or tryptophan, pointing to a likely read error. The V gene is TRBV29-1, the J gene TRBJ1-1, with TRBD1 identical over 10 bases. Trimming at V came to 7 bases and at J to 6 bases, leaving 8 bases not matched to a gene. The germline gives CDR1 SQVTM, CDR2 ANQGSEA. The CDR3 is 13 amino acids. The CDR3: CSAIGQGVSEAFL. The CDR3 nucleotides read TGCAGCGCAATTGGACAGGGGGTATCTGAAGCTTTCCTT.

This clone was picked up a small number of times. The gene calls are TRBV2 and TRBJ1-1; no reliable D call. Germline lookup yields CDR1 SNHLY and CDR2 FYNNEI. V was cut by 6 bases and J by 8 bases, with 4 bases left in between. CDR3 size: 9 residues. CDR3 bases: TGTGCCAGCAGGGAGGAAGCTTTCTTT. This gives the protein CASREEAFF.

There are a few counts of this clone. The rearrangement uses TRBV29-1 and TRBJ1-1, with D unclear. Germline V lookup: CDR1 SQVTM, CDR2 ANQGSEA. This CDR3 comprises 12 residues. V was cut by 6 bases and J by 7 bases, with 15 bases left in between. CDR3 sequence reads: CSVMTTGNEAFF. CDR3 sequence (DNA): TGCAGCGTGATGACCACCGGTAATGAAGCTTTCTTT.

The J gene is TRBJ2-7, the V gene TRBV29-1; 7 bases map to TRBD2. Germline lookup yields CDR1 SQVTM and CDR2 ANQGSEA. The CDR3 runs 15 residues. This chain's CDR3 is CRATTISPTGGEQYF. The CDR3 DNA sequence: TGCAGGGCGACAACGATCAGTCCTACGGGGGGCGAGCAGTACTTC.

V gene TRBV9 combines with J gene TRBJ2-2; the D gene is possibly TRBD2 (6 bases). V was trimmed by 4 bases and J by 2 bases, leaving 12 bases between them. The CDR3 extends over 15 amino acids. Looked up from germline, CDR1 is SGDLS and CDR2 is YYNGEE. The CDR3 coding sequence is TGTGCCAGCAGCCGGCGGGGCCTTAACACCGGGGAGCTGTTTTTT. It encodes CASSRRGLNTGELFF.

This clone came up a few times. The chain uses TRBV6-1 and TRBJ1-1; D unclear. V lost 7 bases to trimming and J lost 1 base, with 10 bases between them. Germline V CDR1 and CDR2: MNHNS, SASEGT. This CDR3 is 13 amino acids long. The CDR3: CASTPGRNTEAFF. The CDR3 coding sequence is TGTGCCAGCACTCCGGGCCGGAACACTGAAGCTTTCTTT.

A note on this clone: Other nucleotide sequences from this sample produce the same CDR3. The V gene is TRBV29-1, the J gene TRBJ2-6; 7 bases line up with TRBD1. Germline CDR1 reads SQVTM; CDR2 reads ANQGSEA. V dropped 6 bases and J dropped 3; count of bases not matched to a gene: 2. The CDR3 extends over 13 amino acids. CDR3 loop: CSVRGLGANVLTF. The CDR3 DNA is TGCAGCGTAAGGGGGCTTGGGGCCAACGTCCTGACTTTC.

The chain couples TRBV7-2 to TRBJ2-7; D is possibly TRBD1 (5 bases). In germline, CDR1 is SGHTA, CDR2 FQGNSA. This CDR3 spans 13 amino acids. V lost 5 bases and J lost 13, with 21 bases in between. The CDR3 region has the DNA TGTGCCAGCAGCCCCGGTTACCAGGGATTACTTTACTTC. Its protein is CASSPGYQGLLYF.

This clone was recorded a few times. The CDR3 coding sequence is TGTGCCAGCAGCACTTTAACAGGGACCTACGAGCAGTACTTC. Protein product: CASSTLTGTYEQYF. The rearrangement joins TRBV14 to TRBJ2-7; a possible D gene is TRBD1 (6 bases). This CDR3 has 14 amino acids. V lost 5 bases, J lost 2 bases, and 13 bases lay in between. Germline V lookup: CDR1 SGHDN, CDR2 FVKESK.